This T cell receptor (beta chain) was sequenced during a study of cytomegalovirus exposure and HLA in healthy donors. The study's findings and limits: The study flagged 150 to 200 TCR beta chains as cytomegalovirus-associated.

Comments on this clone: Its antigen is unidentified.

In the PCR, 60 Vbeta and 13 Jbeta primers were used. The protocol was immunoSEQ multiplex PCR, while the TCRdb copy is restricted to in-frame clones and leaves out a portion. This sample has around 120,000 clones, with 80% found just once. V was shortened by 0 bases and J by 0 bases, with 10 bases between the two germline ends. Germline V lookup: CDR1 SGDLS, CDR2 YYNGEE. The CDR3 consists of 16 residues. This receptor was identified in a woman aged 40 to 50 in good health and CMV-seronegative. Material for sequencing was PBMCs. The chain recombines TRBV9 with TRBJ1-3; D not resolved. The CDR3 sequence is CASSVAGSFSGNTIYF. Written as DNA, the CDR3 is TGTGCCAGCAGCGTAGCGGGGAGCTTCTCTGGAAACACCATATATTTT. Variable domain in full (rest from reference TRBV9 and TRBJ1-3): DSGVTQTPKHLITATGQRVTLRCSPRSGDLSVYWYQQSLDQGLQFLIQYYNGEERAKGNILERFSAQQFPDLHSELNLSSLELGDSALYFCASSVAGSFSGNTIYFGEGSWLTVV.